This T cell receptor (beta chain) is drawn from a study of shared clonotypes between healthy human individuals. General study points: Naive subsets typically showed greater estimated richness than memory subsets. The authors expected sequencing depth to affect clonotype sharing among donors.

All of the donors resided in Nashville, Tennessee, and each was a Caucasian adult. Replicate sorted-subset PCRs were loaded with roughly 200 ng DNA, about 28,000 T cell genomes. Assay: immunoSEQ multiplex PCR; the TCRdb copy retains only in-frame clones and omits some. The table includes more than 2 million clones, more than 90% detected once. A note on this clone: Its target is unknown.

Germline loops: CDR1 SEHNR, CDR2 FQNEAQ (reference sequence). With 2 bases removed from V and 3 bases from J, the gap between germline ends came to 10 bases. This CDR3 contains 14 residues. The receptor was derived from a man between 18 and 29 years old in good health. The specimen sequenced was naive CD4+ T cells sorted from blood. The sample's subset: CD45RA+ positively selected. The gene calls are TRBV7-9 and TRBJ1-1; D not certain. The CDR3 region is CASSLLKGHTEAFF. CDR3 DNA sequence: TGTGCCAGCAGCTTATTGAAAGGGCACACTGAAGCTTTCTTT.